The 7 T cell receptor beta chains below all came from one sample that was sequenced in a study of cytomegalovirus exposure and HLA in healthy donors. Both 60 Vbeta primers and 13 Jbeta primers went into the PCR. Only in-frame clones appear in the TCRdb table, and some are missing; sequencing was by immunoSEQ multiplex PCR. The table has under 300,000 clones, about 80% seen once. Sample: PBMCs. The receptors derive from a woman aged 55-70 years in good health and CMV-seropositive.

This clone was recorded only once. The chain joins TRBV23-1 to TRBJ2-5; maybe TRBD2 (7 bases). The closer fit of TRBJ2-7 to the DNA end suggests the J call may be wrong. TRBV23-1 is an ORF, and what it does is uncertain. The length of the CDR3 is 14 residues. CDR3: CASSQSGGRGEQYF. The CDR3 DNA reads as TGCGCCAGCAGTCAATCGGGGGGGCGAGGCGAGCAGTACTTC.

V gene TRBV29-1 combines with J gene TRBJ2-7; 8 bases align to TRBD2. Germline trimming cut 4 bases from V and 6 bases from J; bases unmatched to any gene: 17. The CDR3 extends over 16 amino acids. Germline loops: CDR1 SQVTM, CDR2 ANQGSEA. In DNA, the CDR3 is TGCAGCGTTGGGAATCCGGGAGGGCCGTCATTCTCCGAGCAGTACTTC. Translation gives CSVGNPGGPSFSEQYF.

The genes are TRBV12-5 and TRBJ1-1; 7 bases line up with TRBD1. The CDR3 totals 15 residues. The J segment lost 3 bases and the V segment lost 1 base, leaving 5 bases of the junction unmatched. Looked up from germline, CDR1 is LGHNT and CDR2 is FRNRAP. CDR3 nucleotides: TGTGCTAGTGGTTTGGGATACAGGGGCGACACTGAAGCTTTCTTT. Translation gives CASGLGYRGDTEAFF. Full variable domain (rest looked up from reference TRBV12-5 and TRBJ1-1): DARVTQTPRHKVTEMGQEVTMRCQPILGHNTVFWYRQTMMQGLELLAYFRNRAPLDDSGMPKDRFSAEMPDATLATLKIQPSEPRDSAVYFCASGLGYRGDTEAFFGQGTRLTVV.

This clone was picked up a small number of times. This chain joins TRBV25-1 and TRBJ2-7; D is undetermined. This CDR3 is 16 amino acids long. Per the germline V gene, CDR1 is MGHDK and CDR2 is SYGVNS. V shed 0 bases and J shed 0 bases, with 12 bases lying between them. The CDR3 loop reads CASSEYSPGNSYEQYF. CDR3 nucleotide sequence: TGTGCCAGCAGTGAATATTCGCCAGGCAACTCCTACGAGCAGTACTTC.

The chain links TRBV6-1 to TRBJ1-5; 8 nucleotides agree with TRBD1. The CDR3 length is 17 residues. V gave up 2 bases and J gave up 6 bases; unmatched junction bases: 12. From germline, CDR1 is MNHNS and CDR2 SASEGT. CDR3 in amino acids: CASSEQGRTGGSQPQHF. The CDR3 DNA reads as TGTGCCAGCAGTGAACAAGGTCGCACAGGGGGAAGTCAGCCCCAGCATTTT.

As regards this clone: This CDR3 is also generated by other DNA sequences in the sample. V is TRBV27 and J is TRBJ1-2; 10 bases agree with TRBD1. The ends lost 2 bases at V and 8 bases at J; junction bases unmatched: 5. The CDR3 runs 14 residues. Per the germline V gene, CDR1 is MNHEY and CDR2 is SMNVEV (reference sequence). In DNA, the CDR3 is TGTGCCAGCAGTTTACGACAGGGGGCCGGGGGCTACACCTTC. Its translation: CASSLRQGAGGYTF.

The chain combines TRBV25-1 with TRBJ2-5, with 8 positions matching TRBD2. This CDR3 has 16 amino acids. CDR1 is MGHDK and CDR2 is SYGVNS in the germline V gene. Trimming at V came to 3 bases and at J to 2 bases, leaving 8 bases not matched to a gene. CDR3 residues: CASSEVAGSKQETQYF. CDR3 nucleotides: TGTGCCAGCAGTGAGGTAGCGGGATCCAAACAAGAGACCCAGTACTTC.